Listed below are T cell receptor beta chains from one sample, sequenced in a study of monozygotic twins with inflammatory bowel disease. After re-calling the 5' RACE reads, TCRdb lists one entry per CDR3 protein, DNA absent. Listed are about 330,000 distinct CDR3 sequences; around 2% falls within the top ten. The sample consisted of blood. These receptor sequences come from a human donor with ulcerative colitis or Crohn's disease, or a healthy co-twin of an affected twin (not recorded which). CDR3s include the opening cysteine and the closing phenylalanine or tryptophan.

cdr3_aa: CASSQDRSFNGDTIYF; j_call: TRBJ1-3; v_call: TRBV4-3
cdr3_aa: CASSIGGSVGSGANVLTF; j_call: TRBJ2-6; v_call: TRBV19
cdr3_aa: CAWSRTSPTYNEQFF; j_call: TRBJ2-1; v_call: TRBV30
cdr3_aa: CASSLSRTGRIDEQFF; j_call: TRBJ2-1; v_call: TRBV5-4
cdr3_aa: CSARERVGSYGYTF; j_call: TRBJ1-2; v_call: TRBV20-1
cdr3_aa: CASSLGRVRGNTEAFF; j_call: TRBJ1-1; v_call: TRBV7-2
cdr3_aa: CASSLGGDQPQHF; j_call: TRBJ1-5; v_call: TRBV5-1
cdr3_aa: CASSPLAGVINEQFF; j_call: TRBJ2-1; v_call: TRBV28
cdr3_aa: CSAREGQYNPYF; j_call: TRBJ2-4; v_call: TRBV20-1
cdr3_aa: CASSLLYRGANTEAFF; j_call: TRBJ1-1; v_call: TRBV5-1
cdr3_aa: CASSPIRTGGLFF; j_call: TRBJ1-4; v_call: TRBV28
cdr3_aa: CASLRTDNSPLHF; j_call: TRBJ1-6; v_call: TRBV6-6
cdr3_aa: CASSFEPEETQYF; j_call: TRBJ2-5; v_call: TRBV12-3/TRBV12-4